This T cell receptor beta chain was recorded in a study of somatic mutations in cytotoxic T cells in rheumatoid arthritis. Overall study findings and caveats: For patients with rheumatoid arthritis, CD8+ clonality went up with age, while healthy controls showed no such change.

CDR1 is SGHTA, CDR2 FQGTGA, per germline. The CDR3 loop spans 17 amino acids. V lost 0 bases and J 4 bases, leaving 16 bases between the germline ends. As to this clone: Antigen unknown.

Sequencing was performed with immunoSEQ multiplex PCR; in TCRdb, only in-frame clones are kept and a portion is missing. In the table there are 10,000 to 13,000 clones, approximately 71% of which are singletons. The sample comprised CD8+ T cells sorted from blood. The chain recombines TRBV7-3 with TRBJ2-1; perhaps TRBD1 as D (5 bases). The clonotype was recovered from an adult with rheumatoid arthritis. CDR3 nucleotide sequence: TGTGCCAGCAGCTTAACAGGGGCCACCACGCCATACAATGAGCAGTTCTTC. Protein sequence: CASSLTGATTPYNEQFF.